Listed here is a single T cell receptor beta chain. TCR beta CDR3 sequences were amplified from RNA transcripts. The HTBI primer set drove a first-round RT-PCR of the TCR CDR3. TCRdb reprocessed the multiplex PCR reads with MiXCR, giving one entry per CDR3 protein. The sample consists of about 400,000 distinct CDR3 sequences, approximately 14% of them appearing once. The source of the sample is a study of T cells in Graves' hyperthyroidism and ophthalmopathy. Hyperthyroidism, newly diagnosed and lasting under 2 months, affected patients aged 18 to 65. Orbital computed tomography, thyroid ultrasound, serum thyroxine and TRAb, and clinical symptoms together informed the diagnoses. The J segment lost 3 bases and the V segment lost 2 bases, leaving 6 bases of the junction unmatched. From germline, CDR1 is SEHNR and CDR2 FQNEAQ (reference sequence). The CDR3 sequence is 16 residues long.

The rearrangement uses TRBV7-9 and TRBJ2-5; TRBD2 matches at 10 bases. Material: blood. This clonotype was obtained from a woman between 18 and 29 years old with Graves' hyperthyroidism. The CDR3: CASSLLSLAGEETQYF. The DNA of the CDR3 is TGTGCCAGCAGCTTATTGTCCCTAGCGGGGGAAGAGACCCAGTACTTC.